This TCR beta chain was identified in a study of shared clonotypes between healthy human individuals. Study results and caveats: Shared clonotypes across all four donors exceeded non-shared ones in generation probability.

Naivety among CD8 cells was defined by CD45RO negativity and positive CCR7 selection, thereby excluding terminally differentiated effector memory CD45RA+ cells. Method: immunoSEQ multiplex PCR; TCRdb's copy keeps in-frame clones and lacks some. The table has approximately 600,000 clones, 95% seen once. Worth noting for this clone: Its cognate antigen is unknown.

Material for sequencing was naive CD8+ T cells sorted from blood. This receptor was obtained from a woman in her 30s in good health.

CDR3 nucleotide sequence: TGTGCCAGCAACGTCGGAGCCTACGAGCAGTACTTC. Translated: CASNVGAYEQYF. The V and J genes are TRBV6-1 and TRBJ2-7; no clear D. The V gene lost 7 bases and the J gene lost 2 bases, with 9 bases spanning the gap. Germline V lookup: CDR1 MNHNS, CDR2 SASEGT. The CDR3 contains 12 residues.